The rows below give T cell receptor beta chains drawn from one sample of a study of lymphopenia after photon versus proton radiotherapy. The assay was immunoSEQ multiplex PCR, and TCRdb's table has in-frame clones only and misses some. The sample contains under 75,000 clones, 85% to 95% of which appear only once. The sequenced sample was peripheral blood, obtained from a patient treated with photon-based radiotherapy. The receptors stem from a woman aged 40 to 55 with cholangiocarcinoma. Both conserved end residues are part of each CDR3. Fields, in order: V gene, J gene, clone size, D gene, CDR3 protein, CDR3 DNA. The D gene is left open where the match is weak. The size of a clone is reported for some rows only, either as once, few or many, or as a class for expanded clones.

V: TRBV27; J: TRBJ2-7; size: .; D: TRBD1; CDR3: CASSSTGSSYEQYF; DNA: TGTGCCAGCAGCTCGACAGGGAGCTCCTACGAGCAGTACTTC
V: TRBV5-6; J: TRBJ1-4; size: .; D: TRBD1; CDR3: CASSPPGGNEKLFF; DNA: TGTGCCAGCAGCCCGCCAGGGGGCAACGAAAAACTGTTTTTT
V: TRBV15; J: TRBJ2-1; size: .; D: TRBD2; CDR3: CATSRDGGLAGLLNEQFF; DNA: TGTGCCACCAGCAGAGATGGTGGACTAGCGGGATTATTGAATGAGCAGTTCTTC
V: TRBV19; J: TRBJ1-1; size: .; D: .; CDR3: CASSPLALGANTEAFF; DNA: TGTGCCAGTAGTCCCCTAGCATTAGGGGCGAACACTGAAGCTTTCTTT
V: TRBV30; J: TRBJ1-1; size: .; D: .; CDR3: CAWRGAGGAFF; DNA: TGTGCCTGGAGAGGGGCGGGGGGAGCTTTCTTT
V: TRBV28; J: TRBJ1-3; size: .; D: .; CDR3: CASSPAGPTPGNTIYF; DNA: TGTGCCAGCAGTCCTGCCGGCCCGACTCCTGGAAACACCATATATTTT
V: TRBV27; J: TRBJ2-7; size: .; D: TRBD2; CDR3: CASSLGTSGSYEQYF; DNA: TGTGCCAGCAGTTTAGGGACTAGCGGGAGTTACGAGCAGTACTTC
V: TRBV28; J: TRBJ2-1; size: .; D: .; CDR3: CASKSDRDSYNEQFF; DNA: TGTGCCTCTAAGTCAGATCGGGACTCCTACAATGAGCAGTTCTTC
V: TRBV19; J: TRBJ2-2; size: once; D: .; CDR3: CASSVQLTGELFF; DNA: TGTGCCAGTAGTGTACAGTTAACCGGGGAGCTGTTTTTT
V: TRBV11-2; J: TRBJ2-1; size: .; D: .; CDR3: CASSLVASSNEQFF; DNA: TGTGCCAGCAGCTTAGTAGCTAGTTCCAATGAGCAGTTCTTC
V: TRBV4-2; J: TRBJ1-6; size: few; D: TRBD1; CDR3: CASSPGGQPVGTPLHF; DNA: TGTGCCAGCAGCCCAGGGGGACAGCCTGTGGGAACACCCCTCCACTTT
V: TRBV2; J: TRBJ2-3; size: .; D: .; CDR3: CASKGPLDTQYF; DNA: TGTGCCAGCAAGGGGCCTCTAGATACGCAGTATTTT
V: TRBV7-8; J: TRBJ1-2; size: .; D: .; CDR3: CASSLGTSQVAYGYTF; DNA: TGTGCCAGCAGCTTGGGAACGTCACAGGTGGCCTATGGCTACACCTTC
V: TRBV18; J: TRBJ1-5; size: once; D: .; CDR3: CASSPGQNSNQPQHF; DNA: TGTGCCAGCTCACCGGGGCAGAATAGCAATCAGCCCCAGCATTTT
V: TRBV6-5; J: TRBJ1-2; size: .; D: .; CDR3: CASSYGAGWSMGYTF; DNA: TGTGCCAGCAGTTACGGGGCAGGGTGGTCTATGGGCTACACCTTC
V: TRBV28; J: TRBJ1-5; size: .; D: .; CDR3: CASSLEGYSNQPQHF; DNA: TGTGCCAGCAGTTTGGAGGGCTATAGCAATCAGCCCCAGCATTTT
V: TRBV9; J: TRBJ2-7; size: .; D: .; CDR3: CASSVAVEAYEQYF; DNA: TGTGCCAGCAGCGTAGCGGTCGAAGCCTACGAGCAGTACTTC
V: TRBV19; J: TRBJ1-3; size: .; D: .; CDR3: CASILSSGNTIYF; DNA: TGTGCCAGTATATTGAGCTCTGGAAACACCATATATTTT
V: TRBV30; J: TRBJ1-2; size: .; D: .; CDR3: CAWGRRGASVTF; DNA: TGTGCCTGGGGACGGAGGGGAGCATCGGTTACCTTC
V: TRBV7-2; J: TRBJ2-7; size: .; D: TRBD1; CDR3: CASSSPADRGYEQYF; DNA: TGTGCCAGCAGTTCCCCCGCCGACAGGGGTTACGAGCAGTACTTC
V: TRBV7-2; J: TRBJ2-2; size: .; D: TRBD2; CDR3: CASSPETSGRARDTGELFF; DNA: TGTGCCAGCAGCCCGGAGACTAGCGGGAGGGCCAGGGACACCGGGGAGCTGTTTTTT
V: TRBV4-3; J: TRBJ2-1; size: .; D: TRBD2; CDR3: CASSARLASPEQFF; DNA: TGCGCCAGCAGCGCCCGACTAGCGTCACCTGAGCAGTTCTTC
V: TRBV28; J: TRBJ2-2; size: few; D: TRBD1; CDR3: CASSFWDRVLSTGELFF; DNA: TGTGCCAGCAGTTTCTGGGACAGGGTATTGTCAACCGGGGAGCTGTTTTTT
V: TRBV30; J: TRBJ2-1; size: .; D: TRBD2; CDR3: CAWRKRGGWYNEQFF; DNA: TGTGCCTGGAGGAAGCGGGGGGGATGGTACAATGAGCAGTTCTTC
V: TRBV7-2; J: TRBJ2-3; size: .; D: TRBD2; CDR3: CASSFYSGSTDTQYF; DNA: TGTGCCAGCAGCTTCTATAGCGGGAGCACAGATACGCAGTATTTT
V: TRBV11-1; J: TRBJ1-1; size: .; D: .; CDR3: CASSLALGGPNTEAFF; DNA: TGTGCCAGCAGCTTAGCGCTTGGAGGGCCGAACACTGAAGCTTTCTTT
V: TRBV7-8; J: TRBJ1-6; size: .; D: TRBD1; CDR3: CASSPRQGASSSYNSPLHF; DNA: TGTGCCAGCAGCCCAAGACAGGGGGCTTCTAGCTCCTATAATTCACCCCTCCACTTT
V: TRBV10-2; J: TRBJ2-5; size: .; D: .; CDR3: CASSIPALHETQYF; DNA: TGCGCCAGCAGTATCCCGGCCCTGCACGAGACCCAGTACTTC
V: TRBV6-1; J: TRBJ1-5; size: .; D: .; CDR3: CASRLSTGRNQPQHF; DNA: TGTGCCAGCAGGTTAAGTACAGGGCGCAATCAGCCCCAGCATTTT
V: TRBV4-3; J: TRBJ2-4; size: .; D: .; CDR3: CASSQGPPPFFAKNIQYF; DNA: TGCGCCAGCAGCCAAGGCCCTCCTCCATTCTTTGCCAAAAACATTCAGTACTTC
V: TRBV7-3; J: TRBJ1-6; size: .; D: .; CDR3: CASSLDPGNSPLHF; DNA: TGTGCCAGCAGCTTAGACCCCGGTAATTCACCCCTCCACTTT
V: TRBV7-6; J: TRBJ2-7; size: .; D: .; CDR3: CASTQGKGSGEQYF; DNA: TGTGCCAGCACCCAGGGGAAGGGGTCCGGGGAGCAGTACTTC
V: TRBV9; J: TRBJ2-1; size: .; D: .; CDR3: CASSQGLAQPYNEQFF; DNA: TGTGCCAGCAGCCAGGGATTAGCCCAACCCTACAATGAGCAGTTCTTC
V: TRBV6-6; J: TRBJ2-1; size: .; D: .; CDR3: CASRRDGVLNEQFF; DNA: TGTGCCAGCAGGCGAGACGGAGTTCTCAATGAGCAGTTCTTC
V: TRBV7-9; J: TRBJ2-1; size: .; D: .; CDR3: CASSLGEHNEQFF; DNA: TGTGCCAGCAGCTTGGGCGAGCACAATGAGCAGTTCTTC
V: TRBV5-1; J: TRBJ1-4; size: .; D: .; CDR3: CASRPTGAYNEKLFF; DNA: TGCGCCAGCCGACCCACGGGGGCTTATAATGAAAAACTGTTTTTT
V: TRBV5-1; J: TRBJ2-3; size: .; D: TRBD1; CDR3: CASSSTSGTATDTQYF; DNA: TGCGCCAGCAGCTCCACTTCCGGGACAGCCACAGATACGCAGTATTTT
V: TRBV29-1; J: TRBJ2-1; size: .; D: TRBD2; CDR3: CSVPSGGNEQFF; DNA: TGCAGCGTTCCTAGCGGAGGAAATGAGCAGTTCTTC
V: TRBV7-6; J: TRBJ2-1; size: .; D: TRBD2; CDR3: CASSLGSRNSGRASDNEQFF; DNA: TGTGCCAGCAGCTTAGGCTCAAGAAATAGCGGGAGGGCCTCGGACAATGAGCAGTTCTTC
V: TRBV4-1; J: TRBJ1-1; size: .; D: TRBD1; CDR3: CASSQDPGQTIMNTEAFF; DNA: TGCGCCAGCAGCCAAGATCCGGGACAGACAATAATGAACACTGAAGCTTTCTTT
V: TRBV7-2; J: TRBJ2-3; size: .; D: .; CDR3: CASSSLKGGYSQYF; DNA: TGTGCCAGCAGCTCCCTAAAAGGGGGGTACTCGCAGTATTTT
V: TRBV7-9; J: TRBJ1-2; size: .; D: TRBD1; CDR3: CASSLDRTGSGYTF; DNA: TGTGCCAGCAGCTTAGACCGGACAGGGTCGGGCTACACCTTC
V: TRBV7-6; J: TRBJ1-3; size: few; D: .; CDR3: CASSLGTQVNSGNTIYF; DNA: TGTGCCAGCAGCTTAGGGACTCAGGTTAACTCTGGAAACACCATATATTTT
V: TRBV5-8; J: TRBJ1-2; size: .; D: .; CDR3: CASSLVGGNGYTF; DNA: TGTGCCAGCAGCTTGGTCGGCGGCAATGGCTACACCTTC